This TCR beta chain was found in a study of blood T cell repertoires in COVID-19. Study details: Italy, Spain and the United States were the sources of the convalescent and acute COVID-19 samples.

Trimming at V came to 3 bases and at J to 4 bases, leaving 14 bases not matched to a gene. CDR1 is SGHTA, CDR2 FQGTGA, per germline. CDR3 size: 20 residues. Original handling: Reference gene primer amplification gave nucleated cell count estimates. Method: immunoSEQ multiplex PCR; TCRdb's copy keeps in-frame clones and lacks some. That table furnishes V, J and clone size, whereas the DNA furnished D and trimming. The table records under 350,000 clones, roughly four fifths of them present only once. The sequenced material came from peripheral blood. The rearrangement links TRBV7-3 to TRBJ2-3, with TRBD2 matching 15 bases. The clonotype originates from a woman aged 45-65 years who had recovered from COVID-19. CDR3 in amino acids: CASSFPPRTSGGAAADTQYF. The CDR3 region has the DNA TGTGCCAGCAGCTTTCCTCCCCGGACTAGCGGGGGGGCGGCTGCAGATACGCAGTATTTT.